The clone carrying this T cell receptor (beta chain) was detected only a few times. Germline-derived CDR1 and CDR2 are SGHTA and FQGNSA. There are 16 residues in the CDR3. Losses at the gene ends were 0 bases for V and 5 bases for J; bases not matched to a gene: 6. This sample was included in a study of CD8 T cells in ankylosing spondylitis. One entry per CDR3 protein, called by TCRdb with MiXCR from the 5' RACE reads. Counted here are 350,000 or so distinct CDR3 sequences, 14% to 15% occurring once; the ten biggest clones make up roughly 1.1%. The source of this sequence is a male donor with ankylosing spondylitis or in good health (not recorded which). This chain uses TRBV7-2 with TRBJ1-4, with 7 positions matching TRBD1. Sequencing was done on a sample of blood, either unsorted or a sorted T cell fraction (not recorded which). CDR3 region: CASSLAVVGGNEKLFF. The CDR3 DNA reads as TGTGCCAGCAGCTTAGCGGTAGTAGGGGGCAATGAAAAACTGTTTTTT.